Below are 32 T cell receptor beta chains sequenced from a single sample in a study of T cells in Graves' hyperthyroidism and ophthalmopathy. Amplified regions were TCR beta CDR3 sequences from RNA transcripts. Carried out on the TCR CDR3, a first-round RT-PCR used the HTBI primer set. TCRdb ran MiXCR on the multiplex PCR reads and lists one entry per CDR3 protein. The table includes approximately 400,000 distinct CDR3 sequences, about a sixth detected once. Material: blood. All receptors come from a young woman with Graves' hyperthyroidism.

This clonotype was counted at least ten times. The chain couples TRBV20-1 to TRBJ2-7; D could derive from TRBD1 or TRBD2 (5 bases each). CDR1 and CDR2 (germline): DFQATT, SNEGSKA (reference sequence). The CDR3 covers 12 residues. V was clipped by 6 bases and J by 6 bases, with 15 bases between them. CDR3 sequence (DNA): TGCAGTGCCCGGAGTGGGGGTGGCGAGCAGTACTTC. It specifies CSARSGGGEQYF.

This chain joins TRBV29-1 and TRBJ2-1; D is undetermined. Trimming took off 2 bases at V and 0 bases at J, with 2 bases between the two ends. The germline V gene has CDR1 SQVTM and CDR2 ANQGSEA. CDR3 size: 12 residues. The CDR3 nucleotides are TGCAGCGTTGAATACTCCTACAATGAGCAGTTCTTC. Encoded protein: CSVEYSYNEQFF.

This clonotype occurred many times. V gene TRBV12-3 or TRBV12-4 combines with J gene TRBJ2-1; 10 bases line up with TRBD2. This CDR3 spans 20 amino acids. V dropped 4 bases and J dropped 7; count of bases not matched to a gene: 22. The CDR3 spells CASSSNARGVAGGLMNEQFF. CDR3 in DNA: TGTGCCAGCAGTTCTAATGCTCGAGGGGTAGCGGGAGGACTAATGAATGAGCAGTTCTTC.

This clonotype was observed a few times. This chain uses TRBV5-5 with TRBJ2-3, with 8 bases aligning to TRBD2. Germline V gene sequence: CDR1 SGHKS, CDR2 YYEKEE (reference sequence). The length of the CDR3 is 14 residues. With V trimmed by 4 bases and J by 4 bases, 5 bases remained unmatched. CDR3 region: CASSPGTRSDTQYF. Here the CDR3 DNA reads TGTGCCAGCAGCCCCGGGACTAGGTCAGATACGCAGTATTTT.

On this clonotype itself: One junction end disagrees with the germline gene, perhaps due to a read error. The CDR3 sequence is CASTISPGQGSGYIF. DNA of the CDR3: TGTGCCAGTACCATCTCTCCGGGACAGGGGTCGGGCTACATCTTC. The chain combines TRBV19 with TRBJ1-2; the match to TRBD1 covers 10 bases. Germline V gives CDR1 LNHDA, CDR2 SQIVND (reference sequence). This CDR3 region has 15 residues. The full variable domain, completed using reference TRBV19 and TRBJ1-2, is DGGITQSPKYLFRKEGQNVTLSCEQNLNHDAMYWYRQDPGQGLRLIYYSQIVNDFQKGDIAEGYSVSREKKESFPLTVTSAQKNPTAFYLCASTISPGQGSGYIFGSGTRLTVV.

This clonotype was seen repeatedly, ten times or more. V is TRBV2 and J is TRBJ2-7; D may match TRBD1 or TRBD2 (5 bases each). CDR1 and CDR2 from the germline V gene are SNHLY and FYNNEI. Trimming cost V 7 bases and J 4 bases, with 11 bases left between them. This CDR3 is 12 amino acids long. As DNA, the CDR3 is TGTGCCAGCATTGGGGACGGGTACGAGCAGTACTTC. This sequence encodes CASIGDGYEQYF.

This clonotype was seen repeatedly, ten times or more. V gene TRBV11-2 combines with J gene TRBJ2-1; 13 bases agree with TRBD2. Germline V CDR1 and CDR2: SGHAT, FQNNGV. The CDR3 spans 13 residues. V lost 4 bases, J lost 15 bases, and 6 bases stayed unmatched. CDR3 amino acids: CASSSGLAGVPFF. Here the CDR3 DNA reads TGTGCCAGCAGCTCCGGACTAGCGGGAGTACCGTTCTTC.

This clonotype appeared many times. The chain employs TRBV7-2 and TRBJ2-7; 10 bases match TRBD1. This CDR3 is 15 amino acids long. V lost 5 bases and J lost 2; bases outside the gene matches: 6. Germline V CDR1 and CDR2: SGHTA, FQGNSA. CDR3 amino acids: CASSPTGGLTYEQYF. CDR3 coding DNA: TGTGCCAGCAGCCCGACAGGGGGCCTTACCTACGAGCAGTACTTC. Full variable domain (outside the CDR3, taken from reference TRBV7-2 and TRBJ2-7): GAGVSQSPSNKVTEKGKDVELRCDPISGHTALYWYRQSLGQGLEFLIYFQGNSAPDKSGLPSDRFSAERTGGSVSTLTIQRTQQEDSAVYLCASSPTGGLTYEQYFGPGTRLTVT.

This clonotype showed up many times. The chain's CDR3 is CASSVGLANNEQFF. CDR3 in DNA: TGTGCCAGCAGCGTAGGATTAGCCAACAATGAGCAGTTCTTC. The chain carries TRBV9 and TRBJ2-1; D call uncertain. The CDR3 runs 14 residues. Germline V gene lookup returns CDR1 SGDLS and CDR2 YYNGEE. Trimming removed 0 bases from V and 5 bases from J, with 9 bases in between.

As to this clonotype: A read error may explain this, as a much larger clone is one base away. The chain carries TRBV7-9 and TRBJ2-7; 7 bases align to TRBD2. V shed 0 bases and J 3 bases; nucleotides not matched to a gene: 8. The CDR3 spans 16 residues. The germline gives CDR1 SEHNR, CDR2 FQNEAQ (reference sequence). The CDR3 reads CASSLAPGGSFYEQYF. In DNA form, the CDR3 reads TGTGCCAGCAGCTTAGCACCGGGGGGTAGCTTCTACGAGCAGTACTTC. The variable domain in full, with the rest retrieved from reference TRBV7-9 and TRBJ2-7, is DTGVSQNPRHKITKRGQNVTFRCDPISEHNRLYWYRQTLGQGPEFLTYFQNEAQLEKSRLLSDRFSAERPKGSFSTLEIQRTEQGDSAMYLCASSLAPGGSFYEQYFGPGTRLTVT.

This clonotype appeared many times. The chain is built from TRBV9 and TRBJ1-1; D is ambiguous. Germline V gives CDR1 SGDLS, CDR2 YYNGEE. The CDR3 totals 13 residues. V was shortened by 0 bases and J by 10 bases, with 13 bases between the two germline ends. The CDR3, as DNA: TGTGCCAGCAGCGTAGCAGGAGACACCGGAGCTTTCTTT. Amino acid sequence: CASSVAGDTGAFF.

This clonotype was counted a few times. This chain links TRBV28 with TRBJ1-5; no clear D gene. The length of the CDR3 is 14 residues. Trimming stripped 3 bases from V and 9 bases from J, with 15 bases between. Per the germline V gene, CDR1 is MDHEN and CDR2 is SYDVKM. CDR3 sequence: CASSFTGSGPPQHF. The DNA for the CDR3 is TGTGCCAGCAGTTTTACCGGATCCGGTCCGCCCCAGCATTTT.

The rearrangement uses TRBV7-8 and TRBJ1-1; D call uncertain. The CDR3 has 14 amino acids. CDR1 is SGHVS and CDR2 is FQNEAQ in the germline V gene. V dropped 3 bases and J dropped 1 base, with 9 bases sitting between them. The CDR3 loop reads CASSFAAGNTEAFF. DNA for the CDR3: TGTGCCAGCAGCTTTGCAGCCGGGAACACTGAAGCTTTCTTT. The full variable domain, rest sourced from reference TRBV7-8 and TRBJ1-1, is GAGVSQSPRYKVAKRGQDVALRCDPISGHVSLFWYQQALGQGPEFLTYFQNEAQLDKSGLPSDRFFAERPEGSVSTLKIQRTQQEDSAVYLCASSFAAGNTEAFFGQGTRLTVV.

The CDR3 DNA follows: TGCGCCAGCAGCCCCTGGGGGGGTATTAATGAAAAACTGTTTTTT. It yields the protein CASSPWGGINEKLFF. The chain joins TRBV5-1 to TRBJ1-4; TRBD1 might be the D (5 bases). The length of the CDR3 is 15 residues. V lost 4 bases and J lost 4, with 14 bases in between. Germline V lookup: CDR1 SGHRS, CDR2 YFSETQ.

This clonotype has at least ten counts. V usage is TRBV20-1 and J usage is TRBJ2-1; weak D call: TRBD2 (6 bases). Germline loops: CDR1 DFQATT, CDR2 SNEGSKA (reference sequence). Trimming stripped 6 bases from V and 5 bases from J, with 14 bases between. This CDR3 comprises 13 residues. CDR3 DNA sequence: TGCAGTGCAATGGGACTGATAGACAATGAGCAGTTCTTC. This gives the protein CSAMGLIDNEQFF.

This clonotype has at least ten counts. The chain carries TRBV6-2 or TRBV6-3 and TRBJ1-1; TRBD1 matches 10 bases. This CDR3 contains 15 residues. The J segment lost 1 base and the V segment lost 5 bases, leaving 4 bases of the junction unmatched. From germline, CDR1 is MNHEY and CDR2 SVGEGT. This CDR3 reads CASSHRDRGNTEAFF. CDR3 bases: TGTGCCAGCAGTCACCGGGACAGGGGGAACACTGAAGCTTTCTTT.

The rearrangement joins TRBV3-1 to TRBJ2-3; 11 nucleotides align to TRBD2. V gave up 4 bases and J gave up 2 bases; unmatched junction bases: 5. The CDR3 has 16 residues. From germline, CDR1 is LGHDT and CDR2 YNNKEL (reference sequence). The CDR3 DNA sequence: TGTGCCAGCAGCCGTGGGACTAGCGGAAACACAGATACGCAGTATTTT. Residues: CASSRGTSGNTDTQYF.

This clonotype was counted many times. The rearrangement uses TRBV3-1 and TRBJ2-3, with 11 positions matching TRBD2. J lost 8 bases, V lost 1 base, and 5 bases had no gene match. The CDR3 sequence is 15 residues long. Germline assignment: CDR1 LGHDT and CDR2 YNNKEL (reference sequence). The CDR3: CASSQVTSGVLTQYF. CDR3 DNA sequence: TGTGCCAGCAGCCAAGTGACTAGCGGGGTACTTACGCAGTATTTT.

V is TRBV20-1 and J is TRBJ1-3; D is possibly TRBD1 (6 bases). CDR3 size: 15 residues. Trimming left V 1 base short and J 4 bases short, with 14 bases between. Germline assignment: CDR1 DFQATT and CDR2 SNEGSKA (reference sequence). The CDR3 region has the DNA TGCAGTGCTAGAGCAGGGGAAATCGGGGGAAACACCATATATTTT. Translating it yields CSARAGEIGGNTIYF.

A word on this clonotype: In this CDR3 the conserved last residue, phenylalanine or tryptophan, is missing, so a read error is likely. The chain couples TRBV4-1 to TRBJ2-7; weak D call: TRBD2 (8 bases). This CDR3 has 18 residues. Germline lookup yields CDR1 MGHRA and CDR2 YSYEKL. The V end was cut by 4 bases, the J end by 2 bases, with 24 bases between. The CDR3 sequence: CASSLSGGGGQFPYEQYL. DNA for the CDR3: TGCGCCAGCAGCCTAAGCGGGGGAGGGGGCCAATTCCCCTACGAGCAGTACCTC.

This clonotype was detected ten times or more. The rearrangement uses TRBV28 and TRBJ2-3; possible D gene TRBD2, 5 bases. The CDR3 has 13 amino acids. Germline V gene data show CDR1 as MDHEN and CDR2 as SYDVKM. Trimming took 7 bases from V and 0 from J, leaving 8 bases between them. CDR3 nucleotide sequence: TGTGCCAGCACCAGGACTAGCACAGATACGCAGTATTTT. Encoded protein: CASTRTSTDTQYF.

This clonotype showed up just a few times. This chain links TRBV4-2 with TRBJ2-3; D is tentatively TRBD1 or TRBD2 (6 bases each). Trimming removed 0 bases at V and 2 bases at J, with 15 bases between. The CDR3 extends over 17 amino acids. Germline V gives CDR1 LGHNA, CDR2 YNFKEQ. CDR3 region: CASSQDPTGAYTDTQYF. Here the CDR3 DNA reads TGTGCCAGCAGCCAAGATCCTACGGGGGCGTACACAGATACGCAGTATTTT.

In its sample, this clonotype was seen a few times. The chain combines TRBV20-1 with TRBJ1-5; no firm D call. Germline V gives CDR1 DFQATT, CDR2 SNEGSKA (reference sequence). V was trimmed by 6 bases and J by 8 bases, leaving 14 bases between them. The CDR3 spans 12 residues. The CDR3 DNA is TGCAGTGCAGCAGGATTCCATAAGCCCCAGCATTTT. This codes for CSAAGFHKPQHF.

The rearrangement joins TRBV10-1 to TRBJ2-2; TRBD1 matches at 7 bases. CDR3 length: 18 residues. Germline V gene data show CDR1 as WNHNN and CDR2 as SYGVQD (reference sequence). Losses at the gene ends were 0 bases for V and 6 bases for J; bases not matched to a gene: 13. The CDR3 DNA is TGCGCCAGCAGTGAGTCGTTCGCCCGACAGGGAACGGCCGGGGAGCTGTTTTTT. The encoded protein is CASSESFARQGTAGELFF.

This clonotype was detected only a few times. V and J are TRBV6-1 and TRBJ2-7; 8 bases are a match to TRBD2. Losses at the gene ends were 3 bases for V and 0 bases for J; bases not matched to a gene: 10. This CDR3 spans 17 amino acids. Germline V gene data show CDR1 as MNHNS and CDR2 as SASEGT. CDR3 DNA: TGTGCCAGCAGTGAGTACCCGGGACTAGACCCCTCCTACGAGCAGTACTTC. This codes for CASSEYPGLDPSYEQYF.

This clonotype was seen at least ten times. The CDR3 nucleotides read TGTGCCAGCAGCTTAGGGCAGCCGTCCGAGCAGTACTTC. Amino acids: CASSLGQPSEQYF. The chain carries TRBV11-1 and TRBJ2-7; D is unresolved. The V end was cut by 1 base, the J end by 6 bases, with 10 bases between. The CDR3 has 13 residues. Germline assignment: CDR1 SGHAT and CDR2 FQDESV (reference sequence). Variable domain in full (rest from reference TRBV11-1 and TRBJ2-7): EAEVAQSPRYKITEKSQAVAFWCDPISGHATLYWYRQILGQGPELLVQFQDESVVDDSQLPKDRFSAERLKGVDSTLKIQPAELGDSAMYLCASSLGQPSEQYFGPGTRLTVT.

This clonotype showed up many times. This chain connects TRBV29-1 to TRBJ1-1, with D perhaps matching TRBD1 (5 bases). CDR1 is SQVTM and CDR2 is ANQGSEA in the germline V gene. Trimming left V 4 bases short and J 1 base short, with 13 bases between. The CDR3 spans 14 residues. The CDR3 reads CSVAVGHSNTEAFF. For the CDR3, the DNA is TGCAGCGTTGCTGTTGGACATTCGAACACTGAAGCTTTCTTT.

The chain has TRBV13 and TRBJ2-2; the D gene is possibly TRBD1 (6 bases). The CDR3 covers 16 residues. Germline lookup yields CDR1 PRHDT and CDR2 FYEKMQ (reference sequence). Between the trimmed V and J ends, which lost 3 bases and 7 bases, there was a span of 18 bases. The CDR3 region is CASSFYGGFRGGELFF. The CDR3 nucleotides are TGTGCCAGCAGCTTCTACGGCGGGTTCAGGGGCGGGGAGCTGTTTTTT.

The chain recombines TRBV28 with TRBJ1-2; no clear D gene. The V gene's germline CDR1 is MDHEN and CDR2 SYDVKM. The CDR3 loop spans 11 amino acids. V was pared by 5 bases and J by 5 bases, with 6 bases between. In DNA, the CDR3 is TGTGCCAGCAGTCAGCAATATGGCTACACCTTC. It translates to CASSQQYGYTF.

Regarding this clonotype: Just one base apart from a much larger clone, this may be a read error. This chain connects TRBV7-2 to TRBJ2-5; TRBD2 agrees at 10 bases. The germline V gene has CDR1 SGHTA and CDR2 FQGNSA. There are 15 residues in the CDR3. The CDR3 here is CAGSLKAGGGETQYF. The CDR3 nucleotides are TGTGCCGGCAGCCTCAAAGCGGGGGGGGGGGAGACCCAGTACTTC.

This clonotype was detected ten times or more. The chain joins TRBV27 to TRBJ2-7, with TRBD1 matching over 9 bases. Trimming at V came to 5 bases and at J to 3 bases, leaving 5 bases not matched to a gene. This CDR3 is 14 amino acids long. Per germline, CDR1 MNHEY and CDR2 SMNVEV (reference sequence). The CDR3 sequence is CASSRDRAFYEQYF. For the CDR3, the DNA is TGTGCCAGCAGTAGGGACAGGGCCTTCTACGAGCAGTACTTC.

As DNA, the CDR3 is TGTGCCAGCTCACAATTGACAGAATCTAGCACAGATACGCAGTATTTT. Its translation is CASSQLTESSTDTQYF. The chain couples TRBV18 to TRBJ2-3; TRBD1 might be the D (5 bases). The CDR3 has 16 amino acids. Germline V gives CDR1 KGHSH, CDR2 LQKENI. Trimming removed 4 bases from V and 0 bases from J, with 14 bases in between.